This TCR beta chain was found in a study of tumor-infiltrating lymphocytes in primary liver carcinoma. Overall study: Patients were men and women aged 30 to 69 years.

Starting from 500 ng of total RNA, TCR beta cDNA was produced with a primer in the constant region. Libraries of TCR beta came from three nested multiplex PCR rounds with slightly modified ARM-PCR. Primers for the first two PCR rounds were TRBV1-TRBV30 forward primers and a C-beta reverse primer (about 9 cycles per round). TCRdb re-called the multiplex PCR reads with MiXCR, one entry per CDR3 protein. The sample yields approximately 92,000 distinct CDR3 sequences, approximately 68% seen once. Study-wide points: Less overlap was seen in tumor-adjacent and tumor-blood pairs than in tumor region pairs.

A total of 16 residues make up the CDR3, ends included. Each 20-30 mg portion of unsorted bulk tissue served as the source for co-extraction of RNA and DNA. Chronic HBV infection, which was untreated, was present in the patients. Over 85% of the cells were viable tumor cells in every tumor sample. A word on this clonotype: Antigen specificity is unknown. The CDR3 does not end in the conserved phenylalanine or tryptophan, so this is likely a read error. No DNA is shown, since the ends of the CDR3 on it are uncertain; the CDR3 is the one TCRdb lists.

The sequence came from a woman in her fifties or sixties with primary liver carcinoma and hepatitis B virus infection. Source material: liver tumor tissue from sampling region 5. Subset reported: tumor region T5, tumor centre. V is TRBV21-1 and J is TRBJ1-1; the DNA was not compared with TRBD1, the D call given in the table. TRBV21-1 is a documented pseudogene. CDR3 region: CASSATQGSRITEAFL.